The source of this T cell receptor (beta chain) is a study of sequential checkpoint blockade in melanoma. Turning to the study itself: About two dozen patients had matched tumor biopsies before treatment and at week 13 after nivolumab or ipilimumab alone. Findings and limits, study-wide: Clinical benefit was about 30 times likelier when tumor T-cell fraction and clonality increased.

Of note for this clone: Its antigen is unidentified.

Germline V gives CDR1 MDHEN, CDR2 SYDVKM. Deletions cut 2 bases from V and 0 bases from J, with 8 bases between. This CDR3 region has 16 residues. The treatment denotes: randomized to nivolumab then ipilimumab (arm A) or the reverse (arm B). The data were produced by immunoSEQ multiplex PCR, yet TCRdb's version contains in-frame clones alone and is incomplete. The sample consists of 1,000 or so clones, 20% of them appearing once. The starting material was tumor tissue (inferred from file names), obtained from a patient given nivolumab and ipilimumab in sequence. The V call is TRBV28, the J call TRBJ2-6, with D perhaps given as TRBD1 or TRBD2 (5 bases each). This TCR was recovered from a human donor with melanoma. CDR3 protein: CASSLRGDSGANVLTF. The CDR3, as DNA: TGTGCCAGCAGTTTAAGGGGAGACTCTGGGGCCAACGTCCTGACTTTC.